The sequence of this TCR beta chain was determined in a study of blood T cell repertoires in COVID-19. This clone has just one count. Data came from immunoSEQ multiplex PCR; TCRdb stores just in-frame clones and leaves some out. The table records roughly 100,000 clones, 82% of them present only once. The sequence was collected from an elderly woman with acute or convalescent COVID-19. The sequenced sample was peripheral blood.

CDR3 loop: CSVRQGNEQYV. The CDR3 nucleotides are TGCAGTGTTAGACAGGGTAACGAGCAGTACGTC. The rearrangement uses TRBV20-1 and TRBJ2-7; TRBD1 aligns across 7 bases. Germline CDR1 and CDR2: DFQATT and SNEGSKA (reference sequence). This CDR3 has 11 amino acids.